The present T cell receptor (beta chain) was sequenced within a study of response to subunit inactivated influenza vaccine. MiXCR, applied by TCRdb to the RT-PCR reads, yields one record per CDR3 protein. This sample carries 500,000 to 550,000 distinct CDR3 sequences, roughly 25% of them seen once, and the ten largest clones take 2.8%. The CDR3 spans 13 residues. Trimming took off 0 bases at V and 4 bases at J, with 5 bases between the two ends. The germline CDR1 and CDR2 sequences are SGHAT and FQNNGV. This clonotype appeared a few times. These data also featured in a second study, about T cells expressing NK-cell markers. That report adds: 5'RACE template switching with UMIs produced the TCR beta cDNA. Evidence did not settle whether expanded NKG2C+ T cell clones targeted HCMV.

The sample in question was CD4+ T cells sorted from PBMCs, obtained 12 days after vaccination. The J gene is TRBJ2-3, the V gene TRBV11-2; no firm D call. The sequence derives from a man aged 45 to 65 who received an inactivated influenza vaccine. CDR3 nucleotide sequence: TGTGCCAGCAGCTTAGATCCTTCAGATACGCAGTATTTT. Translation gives CASSLDPSDTQYF.